A single sample gave rise to the 32 T cell receptor beta chains below, sequenced in a study of cytomegalovirus exposure and HLA in healthy donors. Primers for the PCR totalled 60 Vbeta and 13 Jbeta. The data were produced by immunoSEQ multiplex PCR, yet TCRdb's version contains in-frame clones alone and is incomplete. The sample comprises some 190,000 clones, about 85% of which are singletons, and roughly 1.5% rests with the top ten. The sequenced sample was PBMCs. The receptors shown here come from a woman aged 50 to 65 in good health and CMV-seronegative.

This rearrangement joins TRBV5-8 to TRBJ1-1, with a tentative D call TRBD1 (5 bases). The CDR3 has 15 amino acids. Germline CDR1 reads SGHTS; CDR2 reads YDEGEE. V dropped 6 bases and J dropped 0 bases, with 15 bases sitting between them. The chain's CDR3 is CASKLGQGMNTEAFF. CDR3 bases: TGTGCCAGCAAATTGGGGCAGGGAATGAACACTGAAGCTTTCTTT.

The rearrangement joins TRBV7-9 to TRBJ2-1; 8 nucleotides line up with TRBD2. The V segment lost 6 bases and the J segment 3 bases; nucleotides outside the gene matches: 16. CDR1 and CDR2 from the germline V gene are SEHNR and FQNEAQ (reference sequence). The CDR3 is 18 amino acids. The DNA of the CDR3 is TGTGCCAGCAGTTCGAAAGAAAAAACCGGGACTAGCTACAATGAGCAGTTCTTC. Residues: CASSSKEKTGTSYNEQFF.

In this sample, this clone turned up a few times. The CDR3 region is CAGARNSNQPQHF. DNA of the CDR3: TGTGCAGGGGCCAGAAATAGCAATCAGCCCCAGCATTTT. The chain uses TRBV2 and TRBJ1-5; tentative D call: TRBD1 (5 bases). CDR3 size: 13 residues. Germline V lookup: CDR1 SNHLY, CDR2 FYNNEI.

The sample holds a few counts of this clone. The rearrangement joins TRBV29-1 to TRBJ1-1; D uncertain. V was cut by 7 bases and J by 1 base, with 10 bases left in between. The CDR3 consists of 12 residues. Germline V lookup: CDR1 SQVTM, CDR2 ANQGSEA. For the CDR3, the DNA is TGCAGCGCCCGACAAACGAACACTGAAGCTTTCTTT. Translated: CSARQTNTEAFF.

V and J are TRBV28 and TRBJ1-4; D gene unclear. The germline V and J ends were trimmed by 6 bases and 8 bases, with 19 bases remaining between them. The CDR3 extends over 15 amino acids. From germline, CDR1 is MDHEN and CDR2 SYDVKM. Written as DNA, the CDR3 is TGTGCCAGCAGCCTAGGCGGTGCCCTTAGCGAAAAACTGTTTTTT. Its translation is CASSLGGALSEKLFF.

This sequence joins TRBV4-2 and TRBJ1-4, with TRBD1 matching 8 bases. Germline CDR1 LGHNA, CDR2 YNFKEQ. CDR3 length: 21 residues. V lost 4 bases, J lost 0 bases, and 19 bases stayed unmatched. The CDR3 DNA reads as TGTGCCAGCAGCCCTCGAACCTGGACAGGGTCTCGGTCCACAACTAATGAAAAACTGTTTTTT. Translation gives CASSPRTWTGSRSTTNEKLFF.

This chain joins TRBV10-3 and TRBJ2-1; D is unresolved. CDR1 ENHRY and CDR2 SYGVKD come from the germline V gene. V was clipped by 1 base and J by 0 bases, with 13 bases between them. The CDR3 spans 17 residues. CDR3: CAISEWAIETSYNEQFF. The CDR3 nucleotides are TGTGCCATCAGTGAGTGGGCGATAGAAACCTCCTACAATGAGCAGTTCTTC.

The J gene is TRBJ2-2, the V gene TRBV10-1; unclear D gene. This CDR3 has 17 amino acids. V lost 4 bases and J lost 9, with 24 bases in between. From germline, CDR1 is WNHNN and CDR2 SYGVQD (reference sequence). Here the CDR3 reads CASSVRHQYLGPRELFF. As DNA, the CDR3 is TGCGCCAGCAGTGTAAGACACCAGTATTTGGGCCCCCGGGAGCTGTTTTTT.

The V call is TRBV7-2, the J call TRBJ1-1, with 7 bases lining up with TRBD1. The J segment lost 5 bases and the V segment lost 4 bases, leaving 7 bases of the junction unmatched. The CDR3 consists of 14 residues. Germline V gene lookup returns CDR1 SGHTA and CDR2 FQGNSA. CDR3 loop: CASSSSAGGTEAFF. The CDR3 bases are TGTGCCAGCAGCTCGAGTGCAGGGGGGACTGAAGCTTTCTTT.

This chain links TRBV18 with TRBJ1-1, with 7 bases lining up with TRBD1. The V gene's germline CDR1 is KGHSH and CDR2 LQKENI. V was clipped by 6 bases and J by 7 bases; unmatched bases: 8. This CDR3 contains 13 residues. CDR3 nucleotide sequence: TGTGCCAGCTCCCGTATGGGACAGCTTGAAGCTTTCTTT. Its translation is CASSRMGQLEAFF.

This chain joins TRBV7-2 and TRBJ1-1; TRBD1 is a possible D gene (5 bases). Trimming pared 2 bases from V and 3 bases from J, leaving 16 bases between. The CDR3 covers 16 residues. Germline CDR1 SGHTA, CDR2 FQGNSA. The CDR3 sequence: CASSLRRAGGYTEAFF. CDR3 nucleotide sequence: TGTGCCAGCAGCTTAAGGAGGGCGGGGGGGTACACTGAAGCTTTCTTT.

The chain is built from TRBV11-1 and TRBJ2-7, with TRBD2 matching over 8 bases. The germline gives CDR1 SGHAT, CDR2 FQDESV (reference sequence). The junction had 4 bases not matched to a gene; V was cut back by 0 bases and J by 0 bases. The CDR3 is 16 residues long. This CDR3 reads CASSLAMSGGSYEQYF. CDR3 DNA sequence: TGTGCCAGCAGCTTAGCGATGAGCGGGGGCTCCTACGAGCAGTACTTC.

V usage is TRBV6-1 and J usage is TRBJ2-7, with D possibly TRBD2 on 6 matching bases. This CDR3 contains 14 residues. Trimming took off 6 bases at V and 3 bases at J, with 15 bases between the two ends. Germline V gene sequence: CDR1 MNHNS, CDR2 SASEGT. CDR3 in DNA: TGTGCCAGCAGGGGTGGAGGGGAAGGCTACGAGCAGTACTTC. As protein: CASRGGGEGYEQYF.

This chain joins TRBV19 and TRBJ2-7; no reliable D call. Trimming stripped 5 bases from V and 4 bases from J, with 15 bases between. Germline V gives CDR1 LNHDA, CDR2 SQIVND (reference sequence). This CDR3 spans 14 amino acids. CDR3 sequence (DNA): TGTGCCAGTAGTGCCCCCCGACACCCATACGAGCAGTACTTC. This translates into CASSAPRHPYEQYF.

This clone was detected a few times. The V gene is TRBV27, the J gene TRBJ2-7; 11 nucleotides agree with TRBD2. Losses at the gene ends were 5 bases for V and 3 bases for J; bases not matched to a gene: 12. Germline V gene sequence: CDR1 MNHEY, CDR2 SMNVEV (reference sequence). The CDR3 is made up of 17 amino acids. CDR3 sequence reads: CASSGVAGGPHYYEQYF. In DNA form, the CDR3 reads TGTGCCAGCAGTGGGGTAGCGGGAGGGCCTCATTACTACGAGCAGTACTTC.

The rearrangement links TRBV7-9 to TRBJ1-1, with D perhaps matching TRBD1 (5 bases). V was shortened by 3 bases and J by 0 bases, with 8 bases between the two germline ends. Per the germline V gene, CDR1 is SEHNR and CDR2 is FQNEAQ (reference sequence). The CDR3 sequence is 14 residues long. The CDR3 bases are TGTGCCAGCAGCTTCCTGACAGTGAACACTGAAGCTTTCTTT. The encoded protein is CASSFLTVNTEAFF.

The sample holds one count of this clone. V and J are TRBV14 and TRBJ1-2, with no clear D. Germline CDR1 reads SGHDN; CDR2 reads FVKESK. With 0 bases removed from V and 4 bases from J, the gap between germline ends came to 24 bases. The CDR3 is 19 amino acids. The CDR3 loop is CASSQDPRVGREQIYGYTF. In DNA form, the CDR3 reads TGTGCCAGCAGCCAAGACCCCCGCGTGGGGAGAGAACAAATCTATGGCTACACCTTC.

The gene calls are TRBV4-2 and TRBJ2-7, with 13 bases fitting TRBD2. The CDR3 has 16 amino acids. CDR1 is LGHNA and CDR2 is YNFKEQ in the germline V gene. V gave up 0 bases and J gave up 3 bases; unmatched junction bases: 2. The CDR3: CASSQETSGGYYEQYF. The CDR3 DNA is TGTGCCAGCAGCCAAGAGACTAGCGGGGGGTACTACGAGCAGTACTTC.

The chain combines TRBV11-3 with TRBJ2-2; 9 positions agree with TRBD1. Trimming at V came to 3 bases and at J to 4 bases, leaving 9 bases not matched to a gene. Germline V gives CDR1 SGHNT, CDR2 YENEEA. This CDR3 region has 17 residues. The chain's CDR3 is CASSFVRGQGITGELFF. For the CDR3, the DNA is TGTGCCAGCAGCTTTGTGAGGGGACAGGGCATCACCGGGGAGCTGTTTTTT.

This chain joins TRBV19 and TRBJ2-1; 8 bases match TRBD2. The V gene's germline CDR1 is LNHDA and CDR2 SQIVND (reference sequence). The V and J ends lost 3 bases and 10 bases, in that order; junction bases with no gene match: 11. CDR3 length equals 15 residues. The CDR3 bases are TGTGCCAGTAGTATTTCCGGGAGGGCAGTTGGGGAGCAGTTCTTC. The encoded protein is CASSISGRAVGEQFF.

The V and J genes are TRBV6-5 and TRBJ2-5; 11 nucleotides line up with TRBD2. This CDR3 region has 16 residues. With 1 base clipped from V and 11 bases from J, the junction kept 12 bases outside the gene matches. CDR1 and CDR2 (germline): MNHEY, SVGAGI. As DNA, the CDR3 is TGTGCCAGCAGTTACTTTATAGCGGGAGGGCCGAAGGAGCAGTACTTC. It yields the protein CASSYFIAGGPKEQYF.

The chain carries TRBV5-1 and TRBJ1-3; D gene uncertain. The CDR3 has 13 residues. Germline V gene data show CDR1 as SGHRS and CDR2 as YFSETQ. V was shortened by 2 bases and J by 1 base, with 4 bases between the two germline ends. The CDR3 loop reads CASSLRSGNTIYF. DNA of the CDR3: TGCGCCAGCAGCTTACGGTCTGGAAACACCATATATTTT.

The chain has TRBV4-3 and TRBJ1-1, with TRBD1 matching 11 bases. Trimming at V came to 0 bases and at J to 6 bases, leaving 9 bases not matched to a gene. Germline assignment: CDR1 LGHNA and CDR2 YSLEER. The CDR3 runs to 17 residues. The CDR3 reads CASSQDDRDRGVPEAFF. CDR3 DNA sequence: TGCGCCAGCAGCCAAGATGACAGGGACAGGGGGGTTCCTGAAGCTTTCTTT.

The gene calls are TRBV4-1 and TRBJ2-1; D is unclear. Germline CDR1 and CDR2: MGHRA and YSYEKL. Trimming pared 0 bases from V and 0 bases from J, leaving 18 bases between. The CDR3 is 19 residues long. CDR3 DNA sequence: TGCGCCAGCAGCCAAGATTTGGCGGTAGCTTCAAGCTCCTACAATGAGCAGTTCTTC. Amino acid sequence: CASSQDLAVASSSYNEQFF.

This chain connects TRBV18 to TRBJ2-7, with D unclear. Trimming took off 3 bases at V and 2 bases at J, with 8 bases between the two ends. CDR3 length: 13 residues. CDR1 and CDR2 from the germline V gene are KGHSH and LQKENI. The CDR3 DNA follows: TGTGCCAGCTCACCGAAACCGGCCTACGAGCAGTACTTC. Encoded protein: CASSPKPAYEQYF.

This chain joins TRBV15 and TRBJ1-6; 8 bases line up with TRBD1. CDR3 length: 17 residues. The junction had 9 bases not matched to a gene; V was cut back by 5 bases and J by 3 bases. Per germline, CDR1 LNHNV and CDR2 YYDKDF (reference sequence). The CDR3: CATSPWAGGVYNSPLHF. CDR3 coding DNA: TGTGCCACCAGCCCCTGGGCAGGGGGCGTCTATAATTCACCCCTCCACTTT.

V usage is TRBV6-5 and J usage is TRBJ1-2, with no clear D. Germline CDR1 and CDR2: MNHEY and SVGAGI. The CDR3 consists of 13 residues. V was shortened by 5 bases and J by 8 bases, with 15 bases between the two germline ends. The CDR3 nucleotides read TGTGCCAGCAGTCGAGGAGGGAATTTAGGCTACACCTTC. Encoded protein: CASSRGGNLGYTF.

The V call is TRBV5-1, the J call TRBJ1-3, with D hard to call. The V end was cut by 2 bases, the J end by 4 bases, with 16 bases between. This CDR3 contains 16 residues. Per the germline V gene, CDR1 is SGHRS and CDR2 is YFSETQ. The CDR3 DNA follows: TGCGCCAGCAGCTTAGAGGGATTTAATAAAGGAAACACCATATATTTT. Its translation is CASSLEGFNKGNTIYF.

The chain joins TRBV7-8 to TRBJ1-5; unclear D gene. Germline loops: CDR1 SGHVS, CDR2 FQNEAQ. V was pared by 6 bases and J by 3 bases, with 12 bases between. CDR3 length: 14 residues. The CDR3 DNA follows: TGTGCCAGCAGTTCTAACAGTAACAATCAGCCCCAGCATTTT. It translates to CASSSNSNNQPQHF.

V and J are TRBV29-1 and TRBJ1-2; 8 bases are shared with TRBD1. Unmatched junction bases numbered 5, after V lost 0 bases and J lost 8 bases. Germline V lookup: CDR1 SQVTM, CDR2 ANQGSEA. The CDR3 has 13 amino acids. The CDR3: CSVEDAGGKGYTF. Written as DNA, the CDR3 is TGCAGCGTTGAAGATGCAGGGGGCAAAGGCTACACCTTC.

As DNA, the CDR3 is TGTGCCAGCAGTAGAGGACAGGGCACTGAAGCTTTCTTT. Translated: CASSRGQGTEAFF. The rearrangement uses TRBV6-6 and TRBJ1-1, with TRBD1 matching 8 bases. The germline CDR1 and CDR2 sequences are MNHNY and SVGAGI (reference sequence). This CDR3 comprises 13 residues. Unmatched junction bases numbered 3, after V lost 5 bases and J lost 4 bases.

The gene calls are TRBV6-5 and TRBJ2-7; 7 bases are shared with TRBD1. This CDR3 contains 16 residues. Germline CDR1 and CDR2: MNHEY and SVGAGI. The ends lost 2 bases at V and 0 bases at J; junction bases unmatched: 7. The CDR3: CASSYGRDRYSYEQYF. The CDR3 nucleotides are TGTGCCAGCAGTTACGGCCGGGACAGATACTCCTACGAGCAGTACTTC.